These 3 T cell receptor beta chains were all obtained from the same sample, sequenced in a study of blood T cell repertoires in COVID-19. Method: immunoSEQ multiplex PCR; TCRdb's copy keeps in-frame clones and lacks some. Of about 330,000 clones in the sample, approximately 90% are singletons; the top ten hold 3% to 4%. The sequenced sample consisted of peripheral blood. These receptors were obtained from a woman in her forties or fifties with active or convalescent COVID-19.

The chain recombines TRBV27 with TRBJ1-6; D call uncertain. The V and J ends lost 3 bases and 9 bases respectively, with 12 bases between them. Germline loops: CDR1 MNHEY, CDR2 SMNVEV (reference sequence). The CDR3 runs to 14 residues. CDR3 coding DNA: TGTGCCAGCAGTTTTTCCGACATGGGTTCACCCCTCCACTTT. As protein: CASSFSDMGSPLHF.

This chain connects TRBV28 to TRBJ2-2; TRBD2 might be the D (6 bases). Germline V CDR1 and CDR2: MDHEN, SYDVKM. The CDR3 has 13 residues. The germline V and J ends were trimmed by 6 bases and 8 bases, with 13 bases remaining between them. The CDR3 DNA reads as TGTGCCAGCAGCGCCTTGACTAGAGGGGAGCTGTTTTTT. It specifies CASSALTRGELFF.

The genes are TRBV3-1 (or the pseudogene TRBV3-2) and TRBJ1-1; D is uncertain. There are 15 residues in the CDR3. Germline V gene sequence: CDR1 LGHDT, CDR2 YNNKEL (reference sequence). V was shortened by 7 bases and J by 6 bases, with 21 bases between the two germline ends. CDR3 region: CASTQVGRRDAEAFF. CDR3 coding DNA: TGTGCCAGCACCCAGGTGGGCAGGCGGGATGCTGAAGCTTTCTTT.